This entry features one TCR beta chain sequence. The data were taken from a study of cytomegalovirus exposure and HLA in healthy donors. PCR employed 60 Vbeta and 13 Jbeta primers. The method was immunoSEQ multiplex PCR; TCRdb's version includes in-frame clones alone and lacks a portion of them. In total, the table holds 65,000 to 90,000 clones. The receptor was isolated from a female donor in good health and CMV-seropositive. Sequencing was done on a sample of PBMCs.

This CDR3 reads CASSRDRDRDYEQYF. The DNA for the CDR3 is TGTGCCAGCAGTCGTGACCGGGACAGGGACTACGAGCAGTACTTC. The genes are TRBV11-2 and TRBJ2-7; 9 bases match TRBD1. Germline CDR1 and CDR2: SGHAT and FQNNGV. This CDR3 spans 15 amino acids. The V gene end was trimmed by 6 bases and the J gene end by 3 bases; junction bases not matched to a gene: 9.